This T cell receptor (beta chain) is from a study of cytomegalovirus exposure and HLA in healthy donors. Across the study: Tens of millions of unique TCRs from HLA-typed donors were held in an early release of data. Falling in the Caucasian-associated ancestry cluster were roughly 80% of approximately 410 genotyped donors. Study findings and constraints: A missense DCLRE1C variant was associated with V- and J-gene trimming of TCR beta chains in a later analysis, and an independent cohort replicated the association.

Each donor was nominally healthy when sampled (though unrecorded immune exposures were likely). V lost 3 bases and J 6 bases, leaving 11 bases between the germline ends. This CDR3 is 14 amino acids long. Germline V gene sequence: CDR1 SEHNR, CDR2 FQNEAQ (reference sequence). Details on this clone: Its antigen remains unidentified.

The PCR contained 60 Vbeta and 13 Jbeta primers. Clones were sequenced by immunoSEQ multiplex PCR, and TCRdb holds only the in-frame ones, with some missing. The sample yields about 140,000 clones, 80% seen once. The genes are TRBV7-9 and TRBJ2-2, with D perhaps TRBD2 (6 bases). The sequencing sample was made of PBMCs. This TCR was recovered from a woman aged 40 to 50 in good health and CMV-seronegative. CDR3 sequence (DNA): TGTGCCAGCAGCTTCCTGGAGGGACCCGGGGAGCTGTTTTTT. This codes for CASSFLEGPGELFF.